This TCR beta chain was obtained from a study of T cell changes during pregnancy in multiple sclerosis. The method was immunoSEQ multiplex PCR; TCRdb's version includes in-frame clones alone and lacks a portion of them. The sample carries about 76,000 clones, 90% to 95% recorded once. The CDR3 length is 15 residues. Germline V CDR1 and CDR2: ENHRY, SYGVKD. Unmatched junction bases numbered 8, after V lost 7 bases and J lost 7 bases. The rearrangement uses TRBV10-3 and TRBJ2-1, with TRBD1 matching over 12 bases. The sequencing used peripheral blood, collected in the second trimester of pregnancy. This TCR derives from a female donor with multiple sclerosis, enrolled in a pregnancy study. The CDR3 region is CAITLGDRGRNEQFF. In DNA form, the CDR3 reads TGTGCCATCACCCTGGGGGACAGGGGGCGTAATGAGCAGTTCTTC.